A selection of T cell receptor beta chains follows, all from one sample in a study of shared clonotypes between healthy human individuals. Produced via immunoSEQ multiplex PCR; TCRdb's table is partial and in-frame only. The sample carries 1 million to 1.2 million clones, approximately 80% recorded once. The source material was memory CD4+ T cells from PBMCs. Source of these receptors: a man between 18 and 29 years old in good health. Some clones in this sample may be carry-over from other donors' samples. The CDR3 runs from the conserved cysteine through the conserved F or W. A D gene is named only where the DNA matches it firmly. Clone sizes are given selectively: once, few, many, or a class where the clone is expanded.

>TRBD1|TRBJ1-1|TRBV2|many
CASRNRGWYTEAFF
TGTGCCAGCAGGAACAGGGGATGGTACACTGAAGCTTTCTTT
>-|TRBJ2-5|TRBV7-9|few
CASSVGGKETQYF
TGTGCCAGCAGCGTGGGTGGCAAGGAGACCCAGTACTTC
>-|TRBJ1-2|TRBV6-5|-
CASRRKPGQAGYTF
TGTGCCAGTCGTAGAAAACCGGGACAAGCTGGCTACACCTTC
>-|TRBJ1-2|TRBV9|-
CASSVVNGAGGYTF
TGTGCCAGCAGCGTAGTTAATGGAGCTGGAGGCTACACCTTC
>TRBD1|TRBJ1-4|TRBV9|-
CASTLGQGASNEKLFF
TGTGCCAGCACCCTGGGACAGGGGGCATCTAATGAAAAACTGTTTTTT
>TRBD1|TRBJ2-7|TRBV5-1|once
CASSRSGQDYEQYF
TGCGCCAGCAGCAGATCTGGACAGGATTACGAGCAGTACTTC
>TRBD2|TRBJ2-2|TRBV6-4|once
CASSDSGRELTGELFF
TGTGCCAGCAGTGACTCGGGGCGGGAGCTCACCGGGGAGCTGTTTTTT
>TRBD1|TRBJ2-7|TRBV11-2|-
CASSWTGYNEQYF
TGTGCCAGCAGCTGGACAGGGTACAACGAGCAGTACTTC
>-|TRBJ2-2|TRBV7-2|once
CASSLVGGELFF
TGTGCCAGCAGCTTAGTTGGGGGGGAGCTGTTTTTT
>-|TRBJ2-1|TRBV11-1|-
CASSKGSSYNEQFF
TGTGCCAGCAGCAAGGGGAGCTCCTACAATGAGCAGTTCTTC
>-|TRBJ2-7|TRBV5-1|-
CASSLGWDGTYEQYF
TGCGCCAGCAGCTTGGGGTGGGACGGGACGTACGAGCAGTACTTC
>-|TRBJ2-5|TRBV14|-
CASSQVGLGETQYF
TGTGCCAGCAGCCAAGTTGGACTCGGGGAGACCCAGTACTTC
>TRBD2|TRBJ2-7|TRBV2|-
CASTGGQAYEQYF
TGTGCCAGCACGGGAGGGCAGGCTTACGAGCAGTACTTC
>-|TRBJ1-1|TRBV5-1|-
CASSSMTAGTEAFF
TGCGCCAGCAGCTCCATGACTGCGGGGACTGAAGCTTTCTTT
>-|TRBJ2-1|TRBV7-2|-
CASSLAFSSYNEQFF
TGTGCCAGCAGCTTAGCCTTTAGCTCCTACAATGAGCAGTTCTTC
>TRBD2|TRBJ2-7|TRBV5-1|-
CASSPGTSVASYEQYF
TGCGCCAGCAGCCCCGGGACTAGCGTTGCCTCCTACGAGCAGTACTTC
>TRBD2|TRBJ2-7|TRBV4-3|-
CASSQKVMGTSGIVGYEQYF
TGCGCCAGCAGCCAGAAGGTTATGGGGACTAGCGGGATAGTAGGGTACGAGCAGTACTTC
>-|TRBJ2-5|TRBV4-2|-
CASSLTRETQYF
TGTGCCAGCAGCCTCACTCGGGAGACCCAGTACTTC
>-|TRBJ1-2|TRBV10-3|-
CAISEGRGVFYTF
TGTGCCATCAGTGAGGGACGGGGTGTGTTCTACACCTTC
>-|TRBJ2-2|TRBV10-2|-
CASSGPTGSTGELFF
TGCGCCAGCAGTGGTCCCACCGGGTCCACCGGGGAGCTGTTTTTT
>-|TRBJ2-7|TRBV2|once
CASKNRAYEQYF
TGTGCCAGCAAAAACAGGGCCTACGAGCAGTACTTC
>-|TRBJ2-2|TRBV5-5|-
CASSRGQPNTGELFF
TGTGCCAGCAGCCGAGGACAGCCGAACACCGGGGAGCTGTTTTTT
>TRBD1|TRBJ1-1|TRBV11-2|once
CASSFSTGQGSPEAFF
TGTGCCAGCAGCTTTTCGACGGGACAGGGCTCACCAGAAGCTTTCTTT
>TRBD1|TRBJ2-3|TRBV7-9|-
CASSLVPDRVGTDTQYF
TGTGCCAGCAGCCTCGTACCTGACAGGGTCGGCACAGATACGCAGTATTTT
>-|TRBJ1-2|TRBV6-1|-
CASNEGLSGYGYTF
TGTGCCAGCAATGAGGGGTTATCCGGCTATGGCTACACCTTC
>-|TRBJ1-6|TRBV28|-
CASTSTGSPLHF
TGTGCCAGCACCTCCACGGGGTCACCCCTCCACTTT
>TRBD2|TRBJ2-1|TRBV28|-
CASSPSRAGGLGEQFF
TGTGCCAGCAGTCCCTCGAGGGCGGGAGGGCTCGGTGAGCAGTTCTTC
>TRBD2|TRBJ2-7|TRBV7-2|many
CASSLREGQGEQYF
TGTGCCAGCAGCTTGCGGGAGGGCCAAGGGGAGCAGTACTTC
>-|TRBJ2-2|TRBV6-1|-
CASSEATGYTGELFF
TGTGCCAGCAGTGAAGCCACCGGGTACACCGGGGAGCTGTTTTTT
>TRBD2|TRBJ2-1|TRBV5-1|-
CASSAAGLAGVNEQFF
TGCGCCAGCAGCGCAGCGGGACTAGCGGGAGTCAATGAGCAGTTCTTC
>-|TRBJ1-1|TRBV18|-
CASSPWGGPANTEAFF
TGTGCCAGCTCACCATGGGGGGGTCCCGCGAACACTGAAGCTTTCTTT
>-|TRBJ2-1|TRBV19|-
CASRRDSGYYNEQFF
TGTGCCAGCCGCCGGGATAGCGGATATTACAATGAGCAGTTCTTC
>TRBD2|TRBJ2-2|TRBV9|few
CASSSRTSGKGELFF
TGTGCCAGCAGCTCCAGGACTAGCGGGAAAGGGGAGCTGTTTTTT
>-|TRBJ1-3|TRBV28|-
CASSSVGNGGNTIYF
TGTGCCAGCAGCAGCGTTGGTAACGGTGGAAACACCATATATTTT
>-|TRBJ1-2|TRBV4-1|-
CASSQEGAGYGYTF
TGCGCCAGCAGCCAAGAAGGGGCGGGGTATGGCTACACCTTC
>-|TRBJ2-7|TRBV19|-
CASSNQRVGEQYF
TGTGCCAGTAGTAACCAGCGGGTTGGCGAGCAGTACTTC
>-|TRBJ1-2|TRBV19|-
CASRIGDGYTF
TGTGCCAGTAGGATAGGGGATGGCTACACCTTC
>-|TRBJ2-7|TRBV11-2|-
CASSPQMGEQYF
TGTGCCAGCAGCCCACAAATGGGGGAGCAGTACTTC
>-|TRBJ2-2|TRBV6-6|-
CASSYGANTGELFF
TGTGCCAGCAGTTATGGGGCGAACACCGGGGAGCTGTTTTTT
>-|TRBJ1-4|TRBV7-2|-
CASSPFGAINEKLFF
TGTGCCAGCAGTCCTTTTGGGGCTATTAATGAAAAACTGTTTTTT
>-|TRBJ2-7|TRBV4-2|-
CASSQDLGTAPHSYEQYF
TGTGCCAGCAGCCAAGATCTCGGGACGGCTCCCCACTCCTACGAGCAGTACTTC
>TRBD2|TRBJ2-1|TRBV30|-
CAWSVLGTSGRSNEQFF
TGTGCCTGGAGTGTACTGGGGACTAGCGGGAGGTCGAATGAGCAGTTCTTC